Described below is a single T cell receptor beta chain sequence and its context. Its antigen is as yet unknown. Treatment given: oral pan-JAK inhibitor, 5-10 mg twice daily. Germline CDR1 is SQVTM and CDR2 is ANQGSEA. Trimming took 7 bases from V and 5 from J; bases not matched to a gene: 6. This CDR3 has 12 amino acids. This sample was included in a study of CD8+ T cells in alopecia areata. The study, taken as a whole, reports: Scalp clonality, along with expanded CD8+ clones among the top 100, was significantly decreased by tofacitinib. Higher clonality was seen in lesional scalp than in normal scalp, especially in alopecia totalis/universalis.

TCR sequencing used cDNA made by reverse transcription of extracted RNA. Profiling relied on immunoSEQ multiplex PCR, and the TCRdb table lists in-frame clones only, not all of them. The sample has roughly 200,000 clones, 45% to 65% seen once. The source material was CD4+ T cells sorted from blood, sampled at week 4, from a patient treated with tofacitinib. The receptor was isolated from a human donor with alopecia areata. The chain employs TRBV29-1 and TRBJ2-5; 8 bases are shared with TRBD2. CDR3 DNA sequence: TGCAGCGCTACAACTAGCGGTGAGACCCAGTACTTC. This translates into CSATTSGETQYF. Complete variable domain (other parts from reference TRBV29-1 and TRBJ2-5): SAVISQKPSRDICQRGTSLTIQCQVDSQVTMMFWYRQQPGQSLTLIATANQGSEATYESGFVIDKFPISRPNLTFSTLTVSNMSPEDSSIYLCSATTSGETQYFGPGTRLLVL.